Described below is a single T cell receptor beta chain sequence and its context. Time point described: pretreatment peripheral blood. The repertoire was sequenced with immunoSEQ multiplex PCR; TCRdb's copy has only in-frame clones and lacks some. The profile covers approximately 100,000 clones, with 70% to 90% appearing a single time and 0.97% taken by the ten largest. CDR3 size: 13 residues. Germline V gives CDR1 LNHDA, CDR2 SQIVND (reference sequence). With 3 bases removed from V and 6 bases from J, the gap between germline ends came to 11 bases. The data are from a study of PD-L1 blockade in urothelial cancer. The wider study: Patients arrived having already received 0 to 3 prior chemotherapy regimens. Timepoints chosen for blood analysis were 3 weeks (second dose) and 6 weeks after treatment start. A median of roughly 150,000 T cells was found in the blood samples.

This receptor was obtained from a woman of 80 years or more with urothelial cancer. Source: PBMCs, taken around atezolizumab (anti-PD-L1) treatment. The chain couples TRBV19 to TRBJ1-2; no clear D gene. This chain's CDR3 is CASSIGFRDGYTF. DNA of the CDR3: TGTGCCAGTAGTATCGGGTTCAGAGATGGCTACACCTTC.